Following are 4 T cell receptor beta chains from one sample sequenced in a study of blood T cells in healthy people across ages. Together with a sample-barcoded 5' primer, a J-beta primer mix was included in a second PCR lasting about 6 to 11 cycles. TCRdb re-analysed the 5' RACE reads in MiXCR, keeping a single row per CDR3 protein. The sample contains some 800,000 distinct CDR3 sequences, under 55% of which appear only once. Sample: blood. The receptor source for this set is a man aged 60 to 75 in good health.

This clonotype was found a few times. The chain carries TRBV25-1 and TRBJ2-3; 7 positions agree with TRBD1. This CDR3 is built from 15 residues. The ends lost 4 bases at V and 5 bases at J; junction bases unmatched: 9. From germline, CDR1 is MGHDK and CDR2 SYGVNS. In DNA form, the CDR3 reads TGTGCCAGCAGTGGTGGGGGACAGCCGATAGATACGCAGTATTTT. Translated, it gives CASSGGGQPIDTQYF.

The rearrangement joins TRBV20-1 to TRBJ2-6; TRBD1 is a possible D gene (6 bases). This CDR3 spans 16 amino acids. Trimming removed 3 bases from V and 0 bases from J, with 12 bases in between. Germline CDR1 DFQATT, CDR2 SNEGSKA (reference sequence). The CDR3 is CSASRDTSSGANVLTF. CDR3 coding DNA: TGCAGTGCTAGTCGGGACACTAGCTCTGGGGCCAACGTCCTGACTTTC.

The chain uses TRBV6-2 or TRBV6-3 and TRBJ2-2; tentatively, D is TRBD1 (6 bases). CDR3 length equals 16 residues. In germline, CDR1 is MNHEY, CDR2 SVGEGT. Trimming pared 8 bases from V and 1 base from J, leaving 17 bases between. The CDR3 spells CASYPRWGQNTGELFF. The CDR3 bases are TGTGCCAGCTATCCCCGGTGGGGGCAGAACACCGGGGAGCTGTTTTTT.

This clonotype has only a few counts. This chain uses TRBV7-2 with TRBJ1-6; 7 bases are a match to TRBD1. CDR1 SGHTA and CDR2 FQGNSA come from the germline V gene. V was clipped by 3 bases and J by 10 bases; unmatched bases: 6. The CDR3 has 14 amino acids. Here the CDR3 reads CASSLRQGGSPLHF. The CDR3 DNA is TGTGCCAGCAGCTTGAGACAGGGTGGCTCACCCCTCCACTTT. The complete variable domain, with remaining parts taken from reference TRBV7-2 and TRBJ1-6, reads GAGVSQSPSNKVTEKGKDVELRCDPISGHTALYWYRQSLGQGLEFLIYFQGNSAPDKSGLPSDRFSAERTGGSVSTLTIQRTQQEDSAVYLCASSLRQGGSPLHFGNGTRLTVT.